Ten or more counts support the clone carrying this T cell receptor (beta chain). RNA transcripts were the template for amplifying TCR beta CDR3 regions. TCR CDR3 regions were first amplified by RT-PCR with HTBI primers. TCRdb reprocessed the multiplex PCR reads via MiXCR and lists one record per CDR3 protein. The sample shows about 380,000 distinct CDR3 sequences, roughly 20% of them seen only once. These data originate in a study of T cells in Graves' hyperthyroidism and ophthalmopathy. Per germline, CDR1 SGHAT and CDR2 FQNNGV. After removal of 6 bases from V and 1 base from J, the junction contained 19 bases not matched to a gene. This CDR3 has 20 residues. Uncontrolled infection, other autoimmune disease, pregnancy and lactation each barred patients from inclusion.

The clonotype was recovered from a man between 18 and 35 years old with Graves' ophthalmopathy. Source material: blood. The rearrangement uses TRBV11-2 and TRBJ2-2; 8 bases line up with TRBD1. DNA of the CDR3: TGTGCCAGCAGTCGCGCAGGGGGCGAATACACCCGTCAGAACACCGGGGAGCTGTTTTTT. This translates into CASSRAGGEYTRQNTGELFF.